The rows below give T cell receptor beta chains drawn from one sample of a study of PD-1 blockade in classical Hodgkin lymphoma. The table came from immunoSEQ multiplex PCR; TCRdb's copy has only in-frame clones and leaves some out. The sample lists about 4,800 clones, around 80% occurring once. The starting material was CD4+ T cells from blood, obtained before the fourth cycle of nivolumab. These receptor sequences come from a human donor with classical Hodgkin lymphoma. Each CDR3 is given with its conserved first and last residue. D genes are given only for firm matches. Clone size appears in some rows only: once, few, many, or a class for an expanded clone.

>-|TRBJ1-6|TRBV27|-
TGTGCCAGCAGTTTAAACCGGGAGGCACCCCTCCACTTT
CASSLNREAPLHF
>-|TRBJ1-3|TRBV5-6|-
TGTGCCAGCAGCTTTGGGCAGCGGAGCACCATATATTTT
CASSFGQRSTIYF
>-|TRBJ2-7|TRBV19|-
TGTGCCAGTAGTATCATTGGGACGGATACCTACGAGCAGTACTTC
CASSIIGTDTYEQYF
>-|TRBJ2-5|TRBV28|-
TGTGCCAGCAGTTACAGGGAGACCCAGTACTTC
CASSYRETQYF
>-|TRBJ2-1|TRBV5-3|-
TGTGCCAGAAGCTTGGGACTAGAGGCTGAGCAGTTCTTC
CARSLGLEAEQFF
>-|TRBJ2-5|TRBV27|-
TGTGCCAGCAGTTACAGAGGCGTACAAGAGACCCAGTACTTC
CASSYRGVQETQYF
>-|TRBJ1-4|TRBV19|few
TGTGCCAGTAGTCGGGGAGTTAATGAAAAACTGTTTTTT
CASSRGVNEKLFF
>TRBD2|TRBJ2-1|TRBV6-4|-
TGTGCCACCCCTAGCGGGTTTCGCAATGAGCAGTTCTTC
CATPSGFRNEQFF
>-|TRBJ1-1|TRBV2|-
TGTGCCAGCGAGGCTTACCTGGCGTGGCACATGAACACTGAAGCTTTCTTT
CASEAYLAWHMNTEAFF
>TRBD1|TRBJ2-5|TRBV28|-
TGTGCCAGCAGTCAGACAGGGAAACAAGAGACCCAGTACTTC
CASSQTGKQETQYF
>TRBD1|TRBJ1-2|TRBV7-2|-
TGTGCCAGCAGCTTTGGCACAGGGGGGGTTCCTGGCTACACCTTC
CASSFGTGGVPGYTF
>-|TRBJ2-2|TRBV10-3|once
TGTGCCATCAGTGAACTCCGGGAGCTGTTTTTT
CAISELRELFF
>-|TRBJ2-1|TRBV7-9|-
TGTGCCAGCAGCCCTCTGGAGGACAATGAGCAGTTCTTC
CASSPLEDNEQFF
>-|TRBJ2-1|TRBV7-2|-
TGTGCCAGCAGCTTACTCTACAATGAGCAGTTCTTC
CASSLLYNEQFF
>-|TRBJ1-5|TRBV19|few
TGTGCCAGTAGTATAGACAACAATCAGCCCCAGCATTTT
CASSIDNNQPQHF
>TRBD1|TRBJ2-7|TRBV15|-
TGTGCCACCAGCAGAGTAGCCAGGGGGCGAGGCGAGCAGTACTTC
CATSRVARGRGEQYF
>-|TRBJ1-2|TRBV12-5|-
TGTGCTAGTGGTTTAGACGGCCTTCGAGATGGCTACACCTTC
CASGLDGLRDGYTF
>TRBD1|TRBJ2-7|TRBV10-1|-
TGCGCCAGCAAGGACAGGGACTCCTACGAGCAGTACTTC
CASKDRDSYEQYF
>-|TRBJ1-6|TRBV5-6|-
TGTGCCAGCAGCTTGTCTCACAGGGCCAGGGATTCACCCCTCCACTTT
CASSLSHRARDSPLHF
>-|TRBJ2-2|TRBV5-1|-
TGCGCCAGCAGCCAAGACCAGGCAGCTTCCGGGGAGCTGTTTTTT
CASSQDQAASGELFF
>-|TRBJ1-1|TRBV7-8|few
TGTGCCAGCAGCGACCGGGGAGGCACTGAAGCTTTCTTT
CASSDRGGTEAFF
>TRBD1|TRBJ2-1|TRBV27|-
TGTGCCAGCAGGTACCGACAGGGTATCTACAATGAGCAGTTCTTC
CASRYRQGIYNEQFF
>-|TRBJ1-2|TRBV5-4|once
TGTGCCAGCAGCTTGGGCAGACCGCCTCGTCCGGATGGCTACACCTTC
CASSLGRPPRPDGYTF
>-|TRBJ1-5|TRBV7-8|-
TGTGCCAGCAGCTGGGAAAATAGCAATCAGCCCCAGCATTTT
CASSWENSNQPQHF
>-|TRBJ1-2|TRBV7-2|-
TGTGCCAGCAGCTTAGGGACAGAGATTAACTATGGCTACACCTTC
CASSLGTEINYGYTF
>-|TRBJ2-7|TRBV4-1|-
TGCGCCAGCAGCCAAGGGTACGGGGGCGTGGAATACGAGCAGTACTTC
CASSQGYGGVEYEQYF
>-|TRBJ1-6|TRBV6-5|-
TGTGCCAGCAGCAGGGTTCCGAATTCACCCCTCCACTTT
CASSRVPNSPLHF
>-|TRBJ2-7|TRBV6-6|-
TGTGCCACGACGGGGGCTTACGAGCAGTACTTC
CATTGAYEQYF
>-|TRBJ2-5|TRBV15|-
TGTGCCACCAGCAGAGAGGCGCAGGGAGGAGAGACCCAGTACTTC
CATSREAQGGETQYF
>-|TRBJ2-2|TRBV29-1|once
TGCAGCGCGGGTCGAGTGTCCGGGGAGCTGTTTTTT
CSAGRVSGELFF
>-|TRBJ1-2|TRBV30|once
TGTGCCTGGAGTCGGCAAACGGGAGGCTACACCTTC
CAWSRQTGGYTF
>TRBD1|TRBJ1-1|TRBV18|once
TGTGCCAGCTCACCTAGACAAAAACAGGGGGTTATGACTGAAGCTTTCTTT
CASSPRQKQGVMTEAFF
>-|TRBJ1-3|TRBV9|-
TGTGCCAGCAGCCCGAGGGGGTATAGCTCTGGAAACACCATATATTTT
CASSPRGYSSGNTIYF
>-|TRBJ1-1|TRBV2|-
TGTGCCAGCAGTGACAGGGCGGTCACTGAAGCTTTCTTT
CASSDRAVTEAFF
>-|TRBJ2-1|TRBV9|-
TGTGCCAGCAGCGTAGCCCGTGGTGGGGCTACCCAAGGGGATGAGCAGTTCTTC
CASSVARGGATQGDEQFF
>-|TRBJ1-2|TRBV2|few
TGTGCCAGCCTCGCGGGGCCACTTAACTATGGCTACACCTTC
CASLAGPLNYGYTF
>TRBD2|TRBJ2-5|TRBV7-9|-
TGTGCCAGCAGCACAACGGGGGGGCGACGGGAGACCCAGTACTTC
CASSTTGGRRETQYF
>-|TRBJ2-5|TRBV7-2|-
TGTGCCAGCAGCCCCAACGGAGAGACCCAGTACTTC
CASSPNGETQYF
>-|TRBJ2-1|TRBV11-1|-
TGTGCCAGCAGGGGGGGGGCAGAAGCTTATGAGCAGTTCTTC
CASRGGAEAYEQFF
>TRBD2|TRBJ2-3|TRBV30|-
TGTGCCTGGAGTCGGCGGGGGGCCACCGCAGATACGCAGTATTTT
CAWSRRGATADTQYF
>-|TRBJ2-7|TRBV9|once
TGTGCCAGCAGCGTAGCCCCGGACAGCTACGAGCAGTACTTC
CASSVAPDSYEQYF
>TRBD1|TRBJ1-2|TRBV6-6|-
TGTGCCAGCAGTTACTCCCGTGGGGACAGGACCTTC
CASSYSRGDRTF
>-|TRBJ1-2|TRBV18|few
TGTGCCAGCTCCCTGGCGGCAGGGGACTATGGCTACACCTTC
CASSLAAGDYGYTF
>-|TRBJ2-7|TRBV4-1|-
TGCGCCAGCAGCCGAACCCTTTCCTACGAGCAGTACTTC
CASSRTLSYEQYF
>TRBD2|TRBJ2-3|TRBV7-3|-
TGTGCCAGCAGCTTAGGCGCTAGCGGGGTAACAGATACGCAGTATTTT
CASSLGASGVTDTQYF
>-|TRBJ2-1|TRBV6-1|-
TGTGCCAGCAGTTCATGGGGGGCTCCGAATGAGCAGTTCTTC
CASSSWGAPNEQFF
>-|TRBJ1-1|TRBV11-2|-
TGTGCCAGCAGTGGCTTAATGAACACTGAAGCTTTCTTT
CASSGLMNTEAFF
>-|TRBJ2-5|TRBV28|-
TGTGCCAGCAGCTACAGGGACGCCCCCCGGGCCCAGTACTTC
CASSYRDAPRAQYF
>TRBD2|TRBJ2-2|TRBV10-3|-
TGTGCCATCAGTGAGAGTCTAAGCGGGGGGAACACCGGGGAGCTGTTTTTT
CAISESLSGGNTGELFF
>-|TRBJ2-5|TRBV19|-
TGTGCCAGTCGCCAGGCGGGAGAGACCCAGTACTTC
CASRQAGETQYF
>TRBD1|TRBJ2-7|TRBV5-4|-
TGTGCCAGCAGCTCCCCCGGGACAGGGGAGGCCTACGAGCAGTACTTC
CASSSPGTGEAYEQYF
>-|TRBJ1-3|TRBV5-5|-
TGTGCCAGCAGCTTAGACCCTGGAAACACCATATATTTT
CASSLDPGNTIYF
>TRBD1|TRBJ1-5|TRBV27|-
TGTGCAATCTCACCCCCCAGGACAGGGGGCTCCTCGGTTAATCAGCCCCAGCATTTT
CAISPPRTGGSSVNQPQHF
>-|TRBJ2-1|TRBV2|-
TGTGCCAGCAGTTGGACTAACTACAATGAGCAGTTCTTC
CASSWTNYNEQFF
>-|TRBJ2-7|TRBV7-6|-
TGTGCCAGCAGCTTAGAACAGAACTCCTACGAGCAGTACTTC
CASSLEQNSYEQYF